Shown below are 27 T cell receptor beta chains from a single sample sequenced in a study of cytomegalovirus exposure and HLA in healthy donors. Clones were sequenced by immunoSEQ multiplex PCR, and TCRdb holds only the in-frame ones, with some missing. Among 250,000 to 350,000 clones listed, around 86% were seen once. The sample comprised PBMCs. These receptors were obtained from a woman aged 18-29 years in good health and CMV-seronegative.

The chain couples TRBV15 to TRBJ2-7; 7 positions agree with TRBD2. Germline V lookup: CDR1 LNHNV, CDR2 YYDKDF (reference sequence). The CDR3 covers 12 residues. Losses at the gene ends were 9 bases for V and 4 bases for J; bases not matched to a gene: 6. The CDR3 reads CATGGATYEQYF. For the CDR3, the DNA is TGTGCCACGGGAGGGGCGACGTACGAGCAGTACTTC.

The gene calls are TRBV28 and TRBJ2-7; 7 bases line up with TRBD1. The CDR3 runs 14 residues. Germline V gives CDR1 MDHEN, CDR2 SYDVKM. The junction had 8 bases not matched to a gene; V was cut back by 3 bases and J by 6 bases. DNA of the CDR3: TGTGCCAGCAGTTTTAGGGGGCTGTGGATCGAGCAGTACTTC. This gives the protein CASSFRGLWIEQYF.

This chain connects TRBV7-2 to TRBJ2-1; D unclear. The CDR3 runs to 13 residues. The germline CDR1 and CDR2 sequences are SGHTA and FQGNSA. The V end was cut by 2 bases, the J end by 9 bases, with 11 bases between. CDR3 residues: CASSLTAPGEQFF. The CDR3, as DNA: TGTGCCAGCAGCTTAACAGCCCCAGGTGAGCAGTTCTTC. Drawing the rest from reference TRBV7-2 and TRBJ2-1, the complete variable domain is GAGVSQSPSNKVTEKGKDVELRCDPISGHTALYWYRQSLGQGLEFLIYFQGNSAPDKSGLPSDRFSAERTGGSVSTLTIQRTQQEDSAVYLCASSLTAPGEQFFGPGTRLTVL.

In this sample, this clone turned up once. The V gene is TRBV7-7, the J gene TRBJ2-2; 9 nucleotides agree with TRBD2. Germline V gene lookup returns CDR1 SSHAT and CDR2 FNYEAQ (reference sequence). With V trimmed by 1 base and J by 0 bases, 15 bases remained unmatched. This CDR3 region has 21 residues. CDR3 nucleotide sequence: TGTGCCAGCAGCTTAGTCTTCGCTAGCGGGATACTGAGGCCGAACACCGGGGAGCTGTTTTTT. This encodes CASSLVFASGILRPNTGELFF. The full variable domain, rest sourced from reference TRBV7-7 and TRBJ2-2, is GAGVSQSPRYKVTKRGQDVTLRCDPISSHATLYWYQQALGQGPEFLTYFNYEAQPDKSGLPSDRFSAERPEGSISTLTIQRTEQRDSAMYRCASSLVFASGILRPNTGELFFGEGSRLTVL.

This clone was seen once. This chain connects TRBV15 to TRBJ2-1; 11 bases match TRBD2. The J segment lost 3 bases and the V segment lost 4 bases, leaving 5 bases of the junction unmatched. CDR1 is LNHNV, CDR2 YYDKDF, per germline (reference sequence). The CDR3 loop spans 16 amino acids. Here the CDR3 reads CATSKTGTSGYNEQFF. As DNA, the CDR3 is TGTGCCACCAGCAAAACCGGGACTAGCGGCTACAATGAGCAGTTCTTC. Full variable domain (remainder filled in from reference TRBV15 and TRBJ2-1): DAMVIQNPRYQVTQFGKPVTLSCSQTLNHNVMYWYQQKSSQAPKLLFHYYDKDFNNEADTPDNFQSRRPNTSFCFLDIRSPGLGDTAMYLCATSKTGTSGYNEQFFGPGTRLTVL.

The genes are TRBV29-1 and TRBJ2-2; 9 nucleotides line up with TRBD2. Losses at the gene ends were 7 bases for V and 0 bases for J; bases not matched to a gene: 3. CDR3 length equals 14 residues. Looked up from germline, CDR1 is SQVTM and CDR2 is ANQGSEA. The CDR3 loop reads CSGTSASNTGELFF. CDR3 coding DNA: TGCAGCGGGACTAGCGCTTCGAACACCGGGGAGCTGTTTTTT.

The chain combines TRBV19 with TRBJ2-7, with TRBD1 identical over 9 bases. The CDR3 sequence is 13 residues long. Germline-derived CDR1 and CDR2 are LNHDA and SQIVND (reference sequence). J was trimmed by 6 bases and V by 1 base; bases with no gene match: 1. DNA for the CDR3: TGTGCCAGTAGTATAGGGACAGGGGCCGAGCAGTACTTC. Encoded protein: CASSIGTGAEQYF.

The chain has TRBV7-9 and TRBJ2-5, with 7 nucleotides matching TRBD1. The CDR3 has 13 amino acids. CDR1 is SEHNR, CDR2 FQNEAQ, per germline (reference sequence). V dropped 10 bases and J dropped 4; count of bases not matched to a gene: 9. CDR3 DNA: TGTGCCACTGACAGGGACGTGAGAGAGACCCAGTACTTC. Its protein product is CATDRDVRETQYF.

The chain joins TRBV6-4 to TRBJ2-7; 10 positions agree with TRBD1. The CDR3 extends over 14 amino acids. Germline trimming cut 6 bases from V and 1 base from J; bases unmatched to any gene: 3. The germline CDR1 and CDR2 sequences are MRHNA and SNTAGT. The CDR3 DNA is TGTGCCAGCAGCCGGGACAGGGGTTCCTACGAGCAGTACTTC. It codes for CASSRDRGSYEQYF.

This chain links TRBV13 with TRBJ2-2; weak D call: TRBD2 (5 bases). The CDR3 has 14 residues. Germline assignment: CDR1 PRHDT and CDR2 FYEKMQ (reference sequence). Trimming removed 3 bases from V and 5 bases from J, with 10 bases in between. The CDR3 loop is CASSFWTLTGELFF. Written as DNA, the CDR3 is TGTGCCAGCAGCTTTTGGACTTTAACCGGGGAGCTGTTTTTT.

J is TRBJ2-2 and V is TRBV7-8; 8 bases match TRBD2. The germline gives CDR1 SGHVS, CDR2 FQNEAQ. This CDR3 region has 15 residues. The J segment lost 4 bases and the V segment lost 5 bases, leaving 6 bases of the junction unmatched. The CDR3 region is CASSRGGTSTGELFF. In DNA, the CDR3 is TGTGCCAGCAGCCGGGGCGGGACTAGCACCGGGGAGCTGTTTTTT.

This chain uses TRBV5-4 with TRBJ2-1, with a tentative D call TRBD1 (6 bases). This CDR3 has 14 residues. Trimming left V 2 bases short and J 6 bases short, with 12 bases between. CDR1 SGHNT and CDR2 YYREEE come from the germline V gene (reference sequence). CDR3 nucleotides: TGTGCCAGCAGCTTACAGGGACCAGTCAATGAGCAGTTCTTC. Protein product: CASSLQGPVNEQFF.

V gene TRBV28 combines with J gene TRBJ1-4; 9 positions match TRBD1. The CDR3 is made up of 15 amino acids. Germline loops: CDR1 MDHEN, CDR2 SYDVKM. V shed 7 bases, J shed 6 bases, and the junction held 9 bases outside the gene matches. The CDR3 loop is CASNPLGQGDEKLFF. In nucleotides, the CDR3 is TGTGCCAGCAACCCCCTGGGACAGGGCGATGAAAAACTGTTTTTT.

J is TRBJ2-3 and V is TRBV28, with 8 nucleotides matching TRBD1. The CDR3 is 16 amino acids. V dropped 2 bases and J dropped 0; count of bases not matched to a gene: 4. In germline, CDR1 is MDHEN, CDR2 SYDVKM. The CDR3 region has the DNA TGTGCCAGCAGTTTACCCAGGGGGCTCAGCACAGATACGCAGTATTTT. Amino acid sequence: CASSLPRGLSTDTQYF.

The chain combines TRBV2 with TRBJ1-1, with a possible D match to TRBD1 (5 bases). CDR3 length: 16 amino acids. Germline V gives CDR1 SNHLY, CDR2 FYNNEI. V dropped 3 bases and J dropped 1 base, with 15 bases sitting between them. The CDR3 is CASSEAGGGRNTEAFF. The CDR3 coding sequence is TGTGCCAGCAGTGAGGCCGGGGGAGGGCGGAACACTGAAGCTTTCTTT.

This chain joins TRBV25-1 and TRBJ2-7; 13 nucleotides line up with TRBD2. The CDR3 spans 18 residues. Germline values: CDR1 MGHDK, CDR2 SYGVNS. The trim removed 1 base at V and 6 bases at J, leaving 12 bases unmatched. The CDR3 loop reads CASSELGTSGTGIGEQYF. Here the CDR3 DNA reads TGTGCCAGCAGTGAATTAGGGACTAGCGGGACAGGAATCGGCGAGCAGTACTTC.

This chain joins TRBV4-1 and TRBJ1-4; 8 nucleotides match TRBD1. Per the germline V gene, CDR1 is MGHRA and CDR2 is YSYEKL. V was pared by 6 bases and J by 0 bases, with 6 bases of the junction left unmatched. The CDR3 length is 16 residues. The CDR3 DNA reads as TGCGCCAGCAGGCGACAGGGGCGGGCAACTAATGAAAAACTGTTTTTT. Its protein product is CASRRQGRATNEKLFF.

This clone showed up just once. CDR3 DNA: TGCAGCGTTGAGGGGGGAGAGAGATCACGAGTTGGCTACACCTTC. Translated, it gives CSVEGGERSRVGYTF. The chain combines TRBV29-1 with TRBJ1-2; D may be TRBD1 (5 bases). The V end was cut by 3 bases, the J end by 7 bases, with 21 bases between. CDR1 is SQVTM and CDR2 is ANQGSEA in the germline V gene. The CDR3 length is 15 residues.

The chain employs TRBV29-1 and TRBJ1-5; D gene ambiguous. V was clipped by 7 bases and J by 4 bases, with 11 bases between them. Germline CDR1 and CDR2: SQVTM and ANQGSEA. This CDR3 is built from 12 residues. Written as DNA, the CDR3 is TGCAGCGCTCAAAGCCTTAATCAGCCCCAGCATTTT. Protein: CSAQSLNQPQHF. Using reference TRBV29-1 and TRBJ1-5 for the parts outside the CDR3, the full variable domain is SAVISQKPSRDICQRGTSLTIQCQVDSQVTMMFWYRQQPGQSLTLIATANQGSEATYESGFVIDKFPISRPNLTFSTLTVSNMSPEDSSIYLCSAQSLNQPQHFGDGTRLSIL.

CDR3 in amino acids: CASSGGQGTYGYTF. Written as DNA, the CDR3 is TGTGCCAGCAGCGGTGGACAGGGGACCTATGGCTACACCTTC. The chain uses TRBV5-4 and TRBJ1-2, with TRBD1 matching over 9 bases. From germline, CDR1 is SGHNT and CDR2 YYREEE (reference sequence). The V segment lost 4 bases and the J segment 4 bases; nucleotides outside the gene matches: 5. This CDR3 is 14 amino acids long.

This sequence joins TRBV19 and TRBJ2-1; 7 bases fit TRBD2. This CDR3 has 18 residues. The V gene's germline CDR1 is LNHDA and CDR2 SQIVND (reference sequence). The ends lost 1 base at V and 8 bases at J; junction bases unmatched: 17. CDR3 sequence reads: CASSIGRRGGSVVDEQFF. The CDR3 DNA sequence: TGTGCCAGTAGTATAGGTCGGCGGGGCGGGAGTGTGGTCGATGAGCAGTTCTTC.

This clone appeared once. The chain uses TRBV11-2 and TRBJ1-2, with 9 bases lining up with TRBD1. The CDR3 is 15 residues long. CDR1 is SGHAT, CDR2 FQNNGV, per germline. J gave up 2 bases and V 4 bases, and 5 bases lay outside the gene matches. CDR3 sequence reads: CASSSGTGSNYGYTF. The DNA of the CDR3 is TGTGCCAGCAGCTCTGGGACAGGGTCCAACTATGGCTACACCTTC.

This rearrangement joins TRBV2 to TRBJ2-5, with unresolved D. The CDR3 covers 11 residues. V was pared by 7 bases and J by 3 bases, with 6 bases between. From germline, CDR1 is SNHLY and CDR2 FYNNEI. The CDR3 sequence is CASTLEETQYF. CDR3 in DNA: TGTGCCAGCACACTCGAAGAGACCCAGTACTTC. Looking up the rest from reference TRBV2 and TRBJ2-5 gives the full variable domain: EPEVTQTPSHQVTQMGQEVILRCVPISNHLYFYWYRQILGQKVEFLVSFYNNEISEKSEIFDDQFSVERPDGSNFTLKIRSTKLEDSAMYFCASTLEETQYFGPGTRLLVL.

V is TRBV5-6 and J is TRBJ2-5; perhaps TRBD1 as D (6 bases). The CDR3 consists of 14 residues. The germline V gene encodes CDR1 SGHDT and CDR2 YYEEEE. V gave up 2 bases and J gave up 5 bases, with 13 bases separating them. CDR3 amino acids: CASSFGTGSETQYF. In DNA form, the CDR3 reads TGTGCCAGCAGCTTTGGAACAGGGAGTGAGACCCAGTACTTC.

About this clone: Other DNA sequences in this specimen translate into the identical CDR3. The chain carries TRBV6-6 and TRBJ2-7; 9 bases fit TRBD1. The trim removed 4 bases at V and 4 bases at J, leaving 5 bases unmatched. The germline gives CDR1 MNHNY, CDR2 SVGAGI (reference sequence). This CDR3 region has 14 residues. The CDR3 DNA follows: TGTGCCAGCAGTTCCGGGACAGGGTCATACGAGCAGTACTTC. This codes for CASSSGTGSYEQYF.

The V and J genes are TRBV5-1 and TRBJ1-3, with D tentatively TRBD1 (5 bases). The germline V and J ends were trimmed by 0 bases and 4 bases, with 14 bases remaining between them. Germline CDR1 reads SGHRS; CDR2 reads YFSETQ. CDR3 length: 16 amino acids. This CDR3 is CASSLADSSGGNTIYF. DNA of the CDR3: TGCGCCAGCAGCTTGGCCGACAGCTCTGGAGGAAACACCATATATTTT.

The chain employs TRBV7-2 and TRBJ2-7; weak D call: TRBD1 (6 bases). The germline V and J ends were trimmed by 3 bases and 2 bases, with 8 bases remaining between them. The CDR3 runs to 13 residues. Germline CDR1 SGHTA, CDR2 FQGNSA. CDR3 sequence: CASSFRDTYEQYF. The DNA of the CDR3 is TGTGCCAGCAGCTTCCGGGACACCTACGAGCAGTACTTC.